The source of this T cell receptor (beta chain) is a study of blood T cells in healthy people across ages. The extraction recovered at least 5.5 micrograms of total RNA per sample. The CDR3 contains 14 residues. Germline loops: CDR1 SGHNT, CDR2 YYREEE (reference sequence). V shed 3 bases and J shed 5 bases, with 15 bases lying between them. A J-beta primer mix and a sample-barcoded 5' primer were used in a second PCR of roughly 6 to 12 cycles. Each cDNA molecule, via a template-switch adaptor with 12 random nucleotides, was tagged. TCRdb recomputed calls from the 5' RACE reads with MiXCR, one row per CDR3 protein. The sample lists about a million distinct CDR3 sequences, roughly 51% occurring once.

The V gene is TRBV5-4, the J gene TRBJ2-7; no clear D. This receptor was taken from a woman aged 55-69 years in good health. The sequencing input was blood. As DNA, the CDR3 is TGTGCCAGCAGCTCACCAGACGAGCCCGACGAGCAGTACTTC. It encodes CASSSPDEPDEQYF.